This TCR beta chain was sequenced in a study of cytomegalovirus exposure and HLA in healthy donors. About the research overall: The early release's HLA-typed donors yielded approximately 81 million unique TCRs.

Each donor was healthy, and each was a bone marrow donor. A multiplex PCR was run with 60 Vbeta primers and 13 Jbeta primers. Data came from immunoSEQ multiplex PCR; TCRdb stores just in-frame clones and leaves some out. The top ten hold approximately 2.9% of the sample, which has roughly 200,000 clones, just under 80% seen once. Regarding the study as a whole: A later analysis linked a missense DCLRE1C variant to TCR beta V- and J-gene trimming.

As to this clone: Its antigen is not known.

The specimen sequenced was PBMCs. The source of this sequence is a female donor in good health and CMV-seronegative.

In nucleotides, the CDR3 is TGTGCCAGCAGCCTTATCGGGTCGTTTCAGGGCCCAAACACTGAAGCTTTCTTT. This encodes CASSLIGSFQGPNTEAFF. The V and J genes are TRBV7-8 and TRBJ1-1, with D possibly being TRBD1 (5 bases). Trimming removed 5 bases from V and 2 bases from J, with 24 bases in between. The CDR3 length is 18 residues. Germline CDR1 reads SGHVS; CDR2 reads FQNEAQ.